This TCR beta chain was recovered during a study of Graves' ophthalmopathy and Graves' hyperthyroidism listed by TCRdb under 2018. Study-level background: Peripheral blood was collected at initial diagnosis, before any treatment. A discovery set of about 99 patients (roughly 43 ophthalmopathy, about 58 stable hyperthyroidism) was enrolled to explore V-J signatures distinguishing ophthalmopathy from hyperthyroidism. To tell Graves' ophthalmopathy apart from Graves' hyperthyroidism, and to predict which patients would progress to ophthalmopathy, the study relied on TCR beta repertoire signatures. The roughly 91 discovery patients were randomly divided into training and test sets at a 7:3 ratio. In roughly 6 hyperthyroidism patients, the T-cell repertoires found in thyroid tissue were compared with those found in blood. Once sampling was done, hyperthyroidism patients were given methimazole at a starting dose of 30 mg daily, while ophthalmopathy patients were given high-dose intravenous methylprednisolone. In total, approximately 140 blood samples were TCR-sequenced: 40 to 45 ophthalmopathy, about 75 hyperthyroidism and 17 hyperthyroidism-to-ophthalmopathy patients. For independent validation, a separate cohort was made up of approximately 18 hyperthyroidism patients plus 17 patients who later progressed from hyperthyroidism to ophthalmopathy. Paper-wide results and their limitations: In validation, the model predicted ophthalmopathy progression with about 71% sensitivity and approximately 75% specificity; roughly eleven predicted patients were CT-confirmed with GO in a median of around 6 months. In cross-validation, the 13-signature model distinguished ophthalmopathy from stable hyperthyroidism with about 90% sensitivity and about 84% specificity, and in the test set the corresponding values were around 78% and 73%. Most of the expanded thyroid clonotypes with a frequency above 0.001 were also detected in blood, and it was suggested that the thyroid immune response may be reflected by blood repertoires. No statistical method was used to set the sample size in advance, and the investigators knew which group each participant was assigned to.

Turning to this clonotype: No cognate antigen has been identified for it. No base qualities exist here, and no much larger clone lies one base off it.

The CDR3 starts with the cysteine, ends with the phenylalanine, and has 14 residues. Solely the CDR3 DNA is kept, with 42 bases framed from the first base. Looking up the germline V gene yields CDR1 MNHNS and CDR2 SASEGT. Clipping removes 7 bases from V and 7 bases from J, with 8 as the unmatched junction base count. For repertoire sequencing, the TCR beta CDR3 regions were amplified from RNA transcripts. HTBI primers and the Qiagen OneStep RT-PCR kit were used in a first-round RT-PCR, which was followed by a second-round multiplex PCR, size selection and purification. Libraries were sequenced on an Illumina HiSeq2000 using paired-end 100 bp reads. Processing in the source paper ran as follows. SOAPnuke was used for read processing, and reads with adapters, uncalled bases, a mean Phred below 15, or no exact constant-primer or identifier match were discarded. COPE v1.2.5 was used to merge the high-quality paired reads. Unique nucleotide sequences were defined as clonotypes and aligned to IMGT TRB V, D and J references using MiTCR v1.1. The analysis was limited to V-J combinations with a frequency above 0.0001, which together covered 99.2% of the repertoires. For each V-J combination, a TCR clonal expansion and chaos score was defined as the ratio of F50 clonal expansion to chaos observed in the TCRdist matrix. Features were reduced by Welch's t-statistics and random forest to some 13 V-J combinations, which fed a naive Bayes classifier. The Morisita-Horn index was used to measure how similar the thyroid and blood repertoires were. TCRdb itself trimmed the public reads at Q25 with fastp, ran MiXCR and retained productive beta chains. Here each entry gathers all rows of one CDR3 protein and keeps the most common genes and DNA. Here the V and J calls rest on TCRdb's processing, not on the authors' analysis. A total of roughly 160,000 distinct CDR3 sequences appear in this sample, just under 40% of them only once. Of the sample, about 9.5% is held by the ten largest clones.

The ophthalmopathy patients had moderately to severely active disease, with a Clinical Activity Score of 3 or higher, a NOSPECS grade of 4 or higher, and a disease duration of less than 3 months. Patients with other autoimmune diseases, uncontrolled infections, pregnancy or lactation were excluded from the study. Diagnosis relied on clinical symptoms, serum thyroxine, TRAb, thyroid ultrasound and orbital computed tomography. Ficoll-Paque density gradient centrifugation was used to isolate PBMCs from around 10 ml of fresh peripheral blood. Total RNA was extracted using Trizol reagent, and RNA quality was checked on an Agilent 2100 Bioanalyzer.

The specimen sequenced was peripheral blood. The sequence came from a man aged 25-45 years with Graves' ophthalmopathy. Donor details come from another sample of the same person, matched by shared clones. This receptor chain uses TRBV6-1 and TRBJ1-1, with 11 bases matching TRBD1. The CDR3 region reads CASTQDRGQDEAFF. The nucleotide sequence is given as TGTGCCAGCACTCAGGACAGGGGGCAAGATGAAGCTTTCTTT.